Shown below are 8 T cell receptor beta chains from a single sample sequenced in a study of T cell responses to AZD1222 COVID-19 vaccine. Sequencing was performed with immunoSEQ multiplex PCR; in TCRdb, only in-frame clones are kept and a portion is missing. The sample lists some 97,000 clones, about 86% occurring once. This specimen consisted of peripheral blood, obtained on day 0 of AZD1222 vaccination. The origin of the receptors is an adult in good health.

V and J are TRBV19 and TRBJ1-1; D is uncertain. The germline V and J ends were trimmed by 6 bases and 1 base, with 12 bases remaining between them. This CDR3 spans 14 amino acids. Germline V gives CDR1 LNHDA, CDR2 SQIVND (reference sequence). Written as DNA, the CDR3 is TGTGCCAGTAGAGCGCCCCCAGGGAACACTGAAGCTTTCTTT. It yields the protein CASRAPPGNTEAFF.

The rearrangement joins TRBV4-3 to TRBJ2-2; possibly TRBD1 for D (6 bases). This CDR3 is 16 amino acids long. CDR1 is LGHNA and CDR2 is YSLEER in the germline V gene. Trimming stripped 7 bases from V and 2 bases from J, with 17 bases between. The CDR3 spells CASNQGQTSNTGELFF. The CDR3 DNA reads as TGCGCCAGCAACCAGGGACAAACTTCAAACACCGGGGAGCTGTTTTTT.

The sample holds a few counts of this clone. This chain joins TRBV6-5 and TRBJ1-5; 9 bases map to TRBD1. V shed 6 bases and J 6 bases; nucleotides not matched to a gene: 9. Per the germline V gene, CDR1 is MNHEY and CDR2 is SVGAGI. The CDR3 is 15 amino acids. Here the CDR3 DNA reads TGTGCCAGCAGGCTGACAGGGGGAATTGGTCAGCCCCAGCATTTT. Translation: CASRLTGGIGQPQHF.

The V gene is TRBV4-1, the J gene TRBJ1-4; D remains ambiguous. From germline, CDR1 is MGHRA and CDR2 YSYEKL. The CDR3 spans 16 residues. V lost 4 bases to trimming and J lost 5 bases, with 17 bases between them. The CDR3 loop is CASSREGPDTNEKLFF. DNA for the CDR3: TGCGCCAGCAGCCGGGAAGGGCCAGATACAAATGAAAAACTGTTTTTT.

On this clone: The identical CDR3 is also encoded by other nucleotide sequences in the sample. The V gene is TRBV11-3, the J gene TRBJ1-1; D not certain. The germline V gene encodes CDR1 SGHNT and CDR2 YENEEA. Trimming took off 3 bases at V and 2 bases at J, with 7 bases between the two ends. The CDR3 loop spans 13 amino acids. The DNA of the CDR3 is TGTGCCAGCAGCTTGAGTATCAACACTGAAGCTTTCTTT. Amino acid sequence: CASSLSINTEAFF.

As to this clone: A junction boundary mismatches the germline segment, possibly from a read error. The rearrangement joins TRBV6-1 to TRBJ2-7, with 7 nucleotides matching TRBD1. This CDR3 is built from 13 residues. CDR1 and CDR2 (germline): MNHNS, SASEGT. CDR3 in amino acids: CASGEGTAYEQYF. The CDR3 nucleotides are TGTGCCAGCGGTGAAGGGACAGCGTACGAGCAGTACTTC.

The rearrangement uses TRBV11-1 and TRBJ2-1; no definite D call. CDR3 length: 11 residues. Germline values: CDR1 SGHAT, CDR2 FQDESV (reference sequence). V lost 0 bases and J lost 8, with 2 bases in between. The CDR3 sequence is CASSLADEQFF. Here the CDR3 DNA reads TGTGCCAGCAGCTTAGCCGATGAGCAGTTCTTC.

This chain connects TRBV3-1 (or the pseudogene TRBV3-2) to TRBJ1-2, with D possibly being TRBD1 (5 bases). Germline V CDR1 and CDR2: LGHDT, YNNKEL (reference sequence). V dropped 2 bases and J dropped 3 bases, with 7 bases sitting between them. This CDR3 spans 13 amino acids. As DNA, the CDR3 is TGTGCCAGCAGCCAAAGGGGCCACTATGGCTACACCTTC. Its protein product is CASSQRGHYGYTF.